The T cell receptor (beta chain) under discussion was sequenced for a study of metastatic and nonmetastatic thyroid tumors. Whole-study results and caveats: Reported TCR beta diversity, measured in blood and tumor, was significantly higher for malignant thyroid tumors than for benign nodules.

V shed 3 bases and J shed 8 bases, with 11 bases lying between them. The CDR3 runs 13 residues. All patients were untreated before thyroid surgery. This clone ranks as medium-sized. Its antigen is undetermined. In the same sample, other DNA sequences code for this CDR3. MiXCR re-clonotyped the PCR reads for TCRdb. The sample has around 28,000 clones; around 15% are singletons. This TCR derives from a female donor with papillary thyroid cancer or a benign thyroid nodule (not recorded which). Some clones in this sample may be carry-over from other donors' samples. The chain links TRBV12-3 or TRBV12-4 to TRBJ2-1; D gene unclear. The sample taken for sequencing was blood. Here the CDR3 reads CASSFHWSDEQFF. In DNA form, the CDR3 reads TGTGCCAGCAGTTTCCATTGGTCCGATGAGCAGTTCTTC.